Shown below are 8 T cell receptor beta chains from a single sample sequenced in a study of blood T cell repertoires in COVID-19. Measured with immunoSEQ multiplex PCR; TCRdb has only the in-frame clones, and not every one. The sample carries tens of thousands of clones, about nine tenths recorded once. The sample consisted of peripheral blood. Source of these receptors: a man in his 70s with acute or convalescent COVID-19.

This chain connects TRBV19 to TRBJ2-1; tentatively, D is TRBD1 (6 bases). V lost 4 bases to trimming and J lost 13 bases, with 14 bases between them. Germline values: CDR1 LNHDA, CDR2 SQIVND (reference sequence). The length of the CDR3 is 12 residues. The CDR3 reads CASSTRQVGQFF. The CDR3 DNA reads as TGTGCCAGTAGTACTCGACAGGTCGGACAGTTCTTC. Full variable domain (outside the CDR3, taken from reference TRBV19 and TRBJ2-1): DGGITQSPKYLFRKEGQNVTLSCEQNLNHDAMYWYRQDPGQGLRLIYYSQIVNDFQKGDIAEGYSVSREKKESFPLTVTSAQKNPTAFYLCASSTRQVGQFFGPGTRLTVL.

This chain links TRBV4-2 with TRBJ2-7, with 8 bases that match TRBD2. The CDR3 runs to 15 residues. Germline values: CDR1 LGHNA, CDR2 YNFKEQ. Trimming removed 0 bases from V and 4 bases from J; junction bases left unmatched: 5. The CDR3 loop is CASSQDSSGVYEQYV. In DNA form, the CDR3 reads TGTGCCAGCAGCCAAGATAGTAGCGGGGTATACGAGCAGTACGTC.

The rearrangement links TRBV7-3 to TRBJ2-2; tentatively, D is TRBD2 (7 bases). Trimming removed 4 bases from V and 4 bases from J, with 16 bases in between. The CDR3 has 16 residues. Germline V lookup: CDR1 SGHTA, CDR2 FQGTGA. CDR3 nucleotide sequence: TGTGCCAGCAGCTCGAACGGGGGGCCGGGCACCGGGGAGCTGTTTTTT. Residues: CASSSNGGPGTGELFF.

The CDR3 protein is CASSSLNQPQHF. The DNA for the CDR3 is TGTGCCAGCAGTTCCCTCAATCAGCCCCAGCATTTT. J is TRBJ1-5 and V is TRBV27; D not resolved. V was cut by 4 bases and J by 3 bases, with 4 bases left in between. This CDR3 has 12 residues. Germline V CDR1 and CDR2: MNHEY, SMNVEV (reference sequence).

This clone was observed a few times. The chain has TRBV18 and TRBJ2-5; the D gene is possibly TRBD1 (5 bases). The V end was cut by 3 bases, the J end by 6 bases, with 11 bases between. The CDR3 runs to 13 residues. Looked up from germline, CDR1 is KGHSH and CDR2 is LQKENI. The CDR3 region is CASSPQGPKTQYF. For the CDR3, the DNA is TGTGCCAGCTCACCGCAGGGTCCAAAGACCCAGTACTTC.

This clone has a single count. J is TRBJ1-5 and V is TRBV19; 11 bases align to TRBD1. The CDR3 is 16 residues long. The V gene's germline CDR1 is LNHDA and CDR2 SQIVND (reference sequence). Trimming took 7 bases from V and 6 from J; bases not matched to a gene: 11. This CDR3 reads CASNPSRDRGIQPQHF. The CDR3 nucleotides read TGTGCCAGTAACCCAAGCCGGGACAGGGGGATTCAGCCCCAGCATTTT.

This chain connects TRBV5-4 to TRBJ2-7, with 14 bases that match TRBD2. Germline assignment: CDR1 SGHNT and CDR2 YYREEE (reference sequence). V shed 2 bases, J shed 7 bases, and the junction held 8 bases outside the gene matches. The CDR3 spans 16 residues. DNA for the CDR3: TGTGCCAGCAGCTTAGCCGGGACTAGCGGGAGCCTGGAGCAGTACTTC. Protein sequence: CASSLAGTSGSLEQYF. The full variable domain, completed using reference TRBV5-4 and TRBJ2-7, is ETGVTQSPTHLIKTRGQQVTLRCSSQSGHNTVSWYQQALGQGPQFIFQYYREEENGRGNFPPRFSGLQFPNYSSELNVNALELDDSALYLCASSLAGTSGSLEQYFGPGTRLTVT.

For the CDR3, the DNA is TGTGCCAGCAGTCGGACAGGGGAGGGCTACACCTTC. The encoded protein is CASSRTGEGYTF. The chain carries TRBV6-2 or TRBV6-3 and TRBJ1-2; TRBD1 matches at 9 bases. The germline V gene encodes CDR1 MNHEY and CDR2 SVGEGT. V trimming: 5 bases; J trimming: 8 bases; junction bases outside the gene matches: 3. CDR3 length: 12 residues.